Included here is one T cell receptor (beta chain) sequence, with context. Its specificity is unknown. These data are taken from a study of T cell responses to AZD1222 COVID-19 vaccine. Study information: Second-dose recipients at about 4 or about 12 weeks were treated as one pooled group.

Study findings and constraints: Donors were largely white British and mainly female; clonal diversity was possibly underestimated. Reports indicate that nearly half of spike-specific TCRs are directed at unmutated variant regions. Spike-specific TCR repertoires showed rising breadth and depth after two AZD1222 doses.

Trimming took 6 bases from V and 4 from J; bases not matched to a gene: 5. Germline CDR1 and CDR2: SGHTA and FQGNSA. The CDR3 sequence is 14 residues long. Sequencing was performed with immunoSEQ multiplex PCR; in TCRdb, only in-frame clones are kept and a portion is missing. The table shows around 190,000 clones, with around 90% occurring only once. The starting material was peripheral blood, obtained on day 0 of AZD1222 vaccination. This rearrangement joins TRBV7-2 to TRBJ2-1; 8 nucleotides line up with TRBD2. The TCR originated in an adult in good health. For the CDR3, the DNA is TGTGCCAGCAGACCGGGACTAGGGTACAATGAGCAGTTCTTC. Its protein product is CASRPGLGYNEQFF.